A single count supports the clone carrying this TCR beta chain. The antigen remains undetermined. The same CDR3 can be traced to other DNA sequences in this sample. This record belongs to a study of CD8+ T cells in alopecia areata. The CDR3 contains 13 residues. CDR1 and CDR2 from the germline V gene are SQVTM and ANQGSEA. Trimming took 4 bases from V and 2 from J, leaving 11 bases between them. Overall study findings and caveats: Normal scalp had lower clonality than lesional scalp, with alopecia totalis/universalis lesions showing this most strongly.

The treatment denotes: oral pan-JAK inhibitor, 5-10 mg twice daily. Both CD4+ and CD8+ T cells were separated by sorting PBMCs. cDNA prepared by RNA extraction and subsequent reverse transcription served as the template for sequencing. Repertoires were generated with immunoSEQ multiplex PCR, while TCRdb's copy carries only in-frame clones and drops some. The repertoire holds around 180,000 clones, with approximately 61% as singletons. This receptor was identified in a human donor with alopecia areata. The chain joins TRBV29-1 to TRBJ1-1; D possibly corresponds to TRBD1 (5 bases). The material was CD4+ T cells sorted from blood, obtained at week 24, from a patient treated with tofacitinib. CDR3: CSVVGRLNTEAFF. In DNA form, the CDR3 reads TGCAGCGTTGTGGGACGGCTTAACACTGAAGCTTTCTTT.